These T cell receptor beta chains were read from a single sample in a study of T cell repertoires in cytomegalovirus infection. TCRdb independently ran MiXCR on the reads; one entry per CDR3 protein. The sample includes about 770,000 distinct CDR3 sequences, 25% to 30% of them seen just once. Antigen specificity for these receptors is unknown. Source: cultured CD8+ T cells from PBMCs, taken from culture after CMV antigen stimulation. All receptors come from a human donor in good health (CMV status not recorded). Some clones in this sample may be carry-over from other donors' samples. Both conserved end residues are part of each CDR3. The order of the fields is J gene, clone size, V gene, D gene, CDR3 DNA, CDR3 protein. The D gene is left open where the match is weak. Not every row has a clone size; where given, it reads once, few, many or a size class.

TRBJ2-3,-,TRBV4-1,-,TGCGCCAGCAGCTTAAATTACGGGAATACGCAGTATTTT,CASSLNYGNTQYF
TRBJ2-5,few,TRBV7-9,-,TGTGCCAGCAGCGCAAGACAGAGTCGGGGAGAGACCCAGTACTTC,CASSARQSRGETQYF
TRBJ1-2,-,TRBV7-2,-,TGTGCCAGCAGCTTAGTGTTACTGAACCACGATGGCTACACCTTC,CASSLVLLNHDGYTF
TRBJ2-2,-,TRBV19,TRBD1,TGTGCCAGTAGCGGGACAGGGGGCCGTACCGGGGAGCTGTTTTTT,CASSGTGGRTGELFF
TRBJ1-1,-,TRBV19,-,TGTGCCAGTAGTATAGGAACAGCCATGAACACTGAAGCTTTCTTT,CASSIGTAMNTEAFF
TRBJ2-7,few,TRBV7-6,-,TGTGCCAGCAGCCCCCCGGACACCACCTACGAGCAGTACTTC,CASSPPDTTYEQYF
TRBJ1-4,-,TRBV7-9,-,TGTGCCAGCAGCCCGGTTGATGAAAAACTGTTTTTT,CASSPVDEKLFF
TRBJ1-2,-,TRBV6-6,-,TGTGCCAGCAGTTTCTCAAGAGGAGACGGCTACACCTTC,CASSFSRGDGYTF
TRBJ2-3,-,TRBV2,TRBD1,TGTGCCAGCAGACCCCGACAGGGCGGCACAGATACGCAGTATTTT,CASRPRQGGTDTQYF
TRBJ2-1,few,TRBV6-2/TRBV6-3,TRBD2,TGTGCCAGCAGTGGGACTAGCGGGGGGTGGTATGAGCAGTTCTTC,CASSGTSGGWYEQFF
TRBJ2-5,-,TRBV2,TRBD2,TGTGCCAGCGAGGGGAGGGACCAAGAGACCCAGTACTTC,CASEGRDQETQYF
TRBJ2-1,many,TRBV7-6,TRBD1,TGTGCCAGCAGCTTAGGGACAGGGGCTGTCAATGAGCAGTTCTTC,CASSLGTGAVNEQFF
TRBJ2-1,-,TRBV6-2/TRBV6-3,-,TGTGCCAGCCTGATATCTGGGCCGTCCTACAATGAGCAGTTCTTC,CASLISGPSYNEQFF
TRBJ2-7,few,TRBV15,TRBD1,TGTGCCACCAGCAGAGCTTCACAGGGGTACTACGAGCAGTACTTC,CATSRASQGYYEQYF
TRBJ2-6,many,TRBV7-6,-,TGTGCCAGCAGCTTAGTGAACCCCTCCTCTGGGGCCAACGTCCTGACTTTC,CASSLVNPSSGANVLTF
TRBJ1-5,-,TRBV19,-,TGTGCCAGTAGTGCGCAGGGTGTAAGCAATCAGCCCCAGCATTTT,CASSAQGVSNQPQHF
TRBJ1-2,-,TRBV6-5,TRBD1,TGTGCCAGCAGTTACGGGACAGCCACGACTGGGTACACCTTC,CASSYGTATTGYTF